The TCR beta chain described here comes from a study of T cells after yellow fever vaccination. The CDR3 has 11 amino acids. The germline V gene encodes CDR1 SEHNR and CDR2 FQNEAQ (reference sequence). Deletions cut 8 bases from V and 5 bases from J, with 6 bases between. Using its own MiXCR run on the 5' RACE reads, TCRdb lists one record per CDR3 protein. The sample has 150,000 or so distinct CDR3 sequences, approximately 9.7% seen once; the top ten hold roughly 36%. This clonotype has at least ten counts. The input for sequencing was CD8+ T cells sorted from PBMCs, taken 45 days after the yellow fever booster vaccination. This sequence joins TRBV7-9 and TRBJ2-2, with TRBD2 as a possible D gene (5 bases). This TCR derives from a man between 18 and 29 years old who received the YFV17D yellow fever vaccine. The CDR3 loop reads CASEGTGELFF. The CDR3 region has the DNA TGTGCCAGCGAGGGTACCGGGGAGCTGTTTTTT.